A selection of T cell receptor beta chains follows, all from one sample in a study of blood T cell repertoires in COVID-19. Sequencing used immunoSEQ multiplex PCR; TCRdb keeps in-frame clones, though not all of them. The table has 120,000 to 150,000 clones, about 88% seen once. The sequenced material came from peripheral blood. The receptors here all came from a man in his fifties with active or convalescent COVID-19. CDR3s include the opening cysteine and the closing phenylalanine or tryptophan. The D gene is left open where the match is weak. Some rows mark clone size as missing; the rest say once, few, many or name a class of expanded clone.

clone size	V gene	CDR3 length	D gene	J gene	CDR3 DNA	CDR3 protein
once	TRBV9	16	NA	TRBJ1-1	TGTGCCAGCAGCGTAGGTTTAGCAGATAAGAACACTGAAGCTTTCTTT	CASSVGLADKNTEAFF
NA	TRBV5-1	15	TRBD1	TRBJ2-5	TGCGCCAGCAGCATAGACGGGACAGGGGACGAGACCCAGTACTTC	CASSIDGTGDETQYF
NA	TRBV30	15	NA	TRBJ1-2	TGTGCCTGGAGTACCCCTCGTGGACACATTAGGGGCTACACCTTC	CAWSTPRGHIRGYTF
NA	TRBV18	16	NA	TRBJ2-6	TGTGCCAGCTCACCCCTCAGACAAGCTGGGGCCAACGTCCTGACTTTC	CASSPLRQAGANVLTF
NA	TRBV7-9	14	TRBD1	TRBJ1-6	TGTGCCAGCAGCCTCCGGGACAGGAATTCACCCCTCCACTTT	CASSLRDRNSPLHF
NA	TRBV5-1	16	NA	TRBJ2-2	TGCGCCAGCAGCTTGCGAGTAGCGGCGAACACCGGGGAGCTGTTTTTT	CASSLRVAANTGELFF
few	TRBV6-1	15	NA	TRBJ1-5	TGTGCCAGCAGTGAAGGCCGAACACCTAATCAGCCCCAGCATTTT	CASSEGRTPNQPQHF
NA	TRBV5-1	14	TRBD2	TRBJ2-7	TGCGCCAGCAGCTTGGAGGCGGGAGGCTACGAGCAGTACTTC	CASSLEAGGYEQYF
NA	TRBV3-1/TRBV3-2	14	NA	TRBJ2-7	TGTGCCAGCAGCCAATTCTCGAGCTCCTACGAGCAGTACTTC	CASSQFSSSYEQYF
NA	TRBV6-1	15	NA	TRBJ2-7	TGTGCCAGCAGTGATTCGGGCATACGGGGCTACGAGCAGTACTTC	CASSDSGIRGYEQYF
NA	TRBV5-1	14	TRBD1	TRBJ2-7	TGCGCCAGCAGCATAACAGGGGTCCTGTACGAGCAGTACTTC	CASSITGVLYEQYF
NA	TRBV2	14	NA	TRBJ1-5	TGTGCCAGCCGGCTCGAACAGAGCAATCAGCCCCAGCATTTT	CASRLEQSNQPQHF
NA	TRBV6-5	15	NA	TRBJ2-6	TGTGCCAGCAGTTATTCCCGTACTGGGGCCAACGTCCTGACTTTC	CASSYSRTGANVLTF
NA	TRBV11-2	16	TRBD2	TRBJ2-1	TGTGCCAGCAGCTTAGAGACTAGCGGAACCTACAATGAGCAGTTCTTC	CASSLETSGTYNEQFF
NA	TRBV7-9	13	NA	TRBJ2-7	TGTGCCAGCAGCTTAGCGCCGGCCTACGAGCAGTACTTC	CASSLAPAYEQYF
NA	TRBV28	16	NA	TRBJ1-5	TGTGCCAGCAGCTGGGTCGGGGGGCAGAATAGACAGCCCCAGCATTTT	CASSWVGGQNRQPQHF